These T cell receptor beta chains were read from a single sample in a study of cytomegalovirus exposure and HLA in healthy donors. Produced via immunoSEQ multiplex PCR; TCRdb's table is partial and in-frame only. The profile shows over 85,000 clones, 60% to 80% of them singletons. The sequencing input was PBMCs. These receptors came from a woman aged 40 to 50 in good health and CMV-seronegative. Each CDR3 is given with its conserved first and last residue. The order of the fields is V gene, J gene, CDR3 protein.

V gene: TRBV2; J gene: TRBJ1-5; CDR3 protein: CASSEQGINNQPQHF
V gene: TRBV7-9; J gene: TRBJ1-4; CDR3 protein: CASSLAAGQGGKLFF
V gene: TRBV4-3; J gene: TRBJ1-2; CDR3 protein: CASSQDSGPNYGYTF
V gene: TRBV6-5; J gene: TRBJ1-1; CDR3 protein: CASSTGSGTEAFF
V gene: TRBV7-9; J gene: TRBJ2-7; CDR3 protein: CASSPHEGGAYEQYF
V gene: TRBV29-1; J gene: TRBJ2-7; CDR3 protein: CSVERTGGSDEQYF
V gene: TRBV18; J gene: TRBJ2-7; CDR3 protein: CASSREGQGNNEQYF
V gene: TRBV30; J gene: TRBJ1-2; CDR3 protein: CAWSLGQSYYGYTF
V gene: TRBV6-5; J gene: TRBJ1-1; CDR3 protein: CASSRGWALNTEAFF
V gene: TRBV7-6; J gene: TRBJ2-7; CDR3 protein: CASSSGTGPYEQYF
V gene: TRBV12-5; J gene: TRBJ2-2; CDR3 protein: CASGLVQTSWVPGELFF
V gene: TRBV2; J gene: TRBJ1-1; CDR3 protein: CASKLFTGTGGTEAFF
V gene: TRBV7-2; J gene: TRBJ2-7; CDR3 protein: CASSLVGGNEQYF
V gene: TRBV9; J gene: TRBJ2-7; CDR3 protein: CASSVDPIGGYEQYF
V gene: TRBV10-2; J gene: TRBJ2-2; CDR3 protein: CASSVWEGENTGELFF
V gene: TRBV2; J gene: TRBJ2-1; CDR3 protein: CASTETGINEQFF
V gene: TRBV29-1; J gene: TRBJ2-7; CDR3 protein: CSVVEVSSYEQYF
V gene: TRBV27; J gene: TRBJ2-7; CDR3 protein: CASSVGLWYEQYF
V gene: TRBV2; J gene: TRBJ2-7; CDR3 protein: CASSETGIYEQYF
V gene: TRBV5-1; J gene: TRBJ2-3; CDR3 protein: CASSLDRVGESDTQYF
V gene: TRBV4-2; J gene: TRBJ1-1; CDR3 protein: CASSLRQGTDTEAFF
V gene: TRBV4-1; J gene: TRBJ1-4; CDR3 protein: CASSRQGFNEKLFF
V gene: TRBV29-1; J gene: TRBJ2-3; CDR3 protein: CSVERGAGTDTQYF
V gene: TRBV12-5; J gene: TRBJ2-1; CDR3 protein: CASGLQMDLYNEQFF
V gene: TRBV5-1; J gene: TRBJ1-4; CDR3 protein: CASSRETGGDEKLFF
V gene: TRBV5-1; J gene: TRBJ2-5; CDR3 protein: CASSLAGGQTQYF
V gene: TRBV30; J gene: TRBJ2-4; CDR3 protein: CAWNRRGSGVQNIQYF
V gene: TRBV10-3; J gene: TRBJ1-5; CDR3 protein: CAISETGDVIQPQHF
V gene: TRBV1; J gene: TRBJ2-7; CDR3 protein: CTSSLRYRVSSYEQYF
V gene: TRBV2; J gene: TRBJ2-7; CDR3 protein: CASTRVYEQYF
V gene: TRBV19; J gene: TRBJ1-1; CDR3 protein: CASSSTPNTEAFF
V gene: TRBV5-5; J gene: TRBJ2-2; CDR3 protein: CASSPRQGSNTGELFF
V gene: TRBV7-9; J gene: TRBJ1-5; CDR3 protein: CASSKEGQGDQPQHF
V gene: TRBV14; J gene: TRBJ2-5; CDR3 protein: CASSQARGQVIQETQYF
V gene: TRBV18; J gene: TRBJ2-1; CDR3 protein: CASSLGQGPYNEQFF
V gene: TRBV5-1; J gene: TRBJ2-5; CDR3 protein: CASSPGAGETQYF
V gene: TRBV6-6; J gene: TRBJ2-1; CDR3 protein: CASRTRTGVNEQFF
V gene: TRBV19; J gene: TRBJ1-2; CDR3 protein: CASSKTSLGTGNGYTF
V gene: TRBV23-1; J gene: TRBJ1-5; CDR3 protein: CASSQGGQGFNQPQHF
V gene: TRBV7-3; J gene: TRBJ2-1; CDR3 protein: CASSLGAGVHEQFF
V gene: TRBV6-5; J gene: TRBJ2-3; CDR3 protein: CASSRRRDTQYF
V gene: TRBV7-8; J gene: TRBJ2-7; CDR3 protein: CASSSSGTGGGEQYF
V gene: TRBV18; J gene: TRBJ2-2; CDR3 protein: CASSPTSGENTGELFF
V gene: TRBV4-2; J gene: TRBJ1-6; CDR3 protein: CASSLGRDSNSPLHF
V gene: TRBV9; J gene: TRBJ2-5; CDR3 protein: CASSVARGPWETQYF
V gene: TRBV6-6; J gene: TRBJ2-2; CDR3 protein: CASSKELASGELFF